This T cell receptor beta chain appears in the sequencing data of a study of CD8 T cells in Susac syndrome. An input of roughly 0.5 to 1 ug of RNA was subjected to reverse transcription using random hexamers. Multiplex immunoSEQ PCR targeted 54 Vbeta and 13 Jbeta TCR beta segments. TCRdb processed the immunoSEQ multiplex PCR reads anew with MiXCR; each CDR3 protein has one entry. The sample shows around 56,000 distinct CDR3 sequences, more than 90% of them seen only once. The CDR3 has 15 amino acids. CDR1 MGHRA and CDR2 YSYEKL come from the germline V gene. V was shortened by 0 bases and J by 4 bases, with 10 bases between the two germline ends. From blood CD8+ and CD4+ T cells, TCR beta sequences were generated. Negative isolation yielded the CD8+ and CD4+ T cells, while FACS enriched the TEMRA cells.

Sequencing was done on a sample of CD8+ T cells from PBMCs. The J gene is TRBJ2-1, the V gene TRBV4-1; the D is unclear. The source is a human donor in good health. CDR3 nucleotide sequence: TGCGCCAGCAGCCAAGATGGAAACCCATACAATGAGCAGTTCTTC. This sequence encodes CASSQDGNPYNEQFF.